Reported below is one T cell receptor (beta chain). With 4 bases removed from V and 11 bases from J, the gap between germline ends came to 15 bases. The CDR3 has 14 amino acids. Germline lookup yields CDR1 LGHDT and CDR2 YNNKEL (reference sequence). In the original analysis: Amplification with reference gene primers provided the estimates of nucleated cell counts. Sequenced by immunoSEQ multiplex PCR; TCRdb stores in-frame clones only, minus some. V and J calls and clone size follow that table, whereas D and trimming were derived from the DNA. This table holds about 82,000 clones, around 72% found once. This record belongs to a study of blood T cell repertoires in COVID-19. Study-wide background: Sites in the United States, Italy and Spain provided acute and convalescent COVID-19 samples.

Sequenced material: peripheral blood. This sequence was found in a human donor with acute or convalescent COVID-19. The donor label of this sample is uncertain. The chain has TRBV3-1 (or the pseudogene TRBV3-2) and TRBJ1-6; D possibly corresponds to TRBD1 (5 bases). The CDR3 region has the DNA TGTGCCAGCAGCCGCCCAGGGTCTCGGGCACCCCTCCACTTT. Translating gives CASSRPGSRAPLHF.